This record concerns one T cell receptor beta chain sequence. Its antigen is as yet unknown. The data were taken from a study of cytomegalovirus exposure and HLA in healthy donors. Broader study findings: Prediction of most subjects' HLA-A and HLA-B alleles by TCR beta sequences was reportedly accurate. Associated with cytomegalovirus, according to the listing, were approximately 160 TCR beta chains.

With 2 bases removed from V and 4 bases from J, the gap between germline ends came to 8 bases. This CDR3 has 13 amino acids. Germline V gene data show CDR1 as MNHEY and CDR2 as SVGAGI. Primers for the PCR totalled 60 Vbeta and 13 Jbeta. Assay: immunoSEQ multiplex PCR; the TCRdb copy retains only in-frame clones and omits some. Counted here are approximately 130,000 clones, 70% to 80% occurring once; the ten biggest clones make up more than 0.95%. Sequences were obtained from PBMCs. The V call is TRBV6-5, the J call TRBJ2-5; a possible D gene is TRBD2 (6 bases). This TCR was sampled from a man aged 45-60 years in good health and CMV-seronegative. The CDR3 spells CASSYGGTETQYF. The CDR3 nucleotides are TGTGCCAGCAGTTACGGGGGGACAGAGACCCAGTACTTC.